Following are 24 T cell receptor beta chains from one sample sequenced in a study of blood T cell repertoires in COVID-19. Produced via immunoSEQ multiplex PCR; TCRdb's table is partial and in-frame only. Of about 200,000 clones in the sample, approximately 82% were seen once. Input material: peripheral blood. The receptors here all came from a human donor in a cohort sampled during active COVID-19.

This clone was seen once. The chain recombines TRBV28 with TRBJ2-6; TRBD1 agrees at 9 bases. V was pared by 5 bases and J by 1 base, with 15 bases of the junction left unmatched. CDR1 is MDHEN, CDR2 SYDVKM, per germline. The CDR3 spans 20 residues. The CDR3 DNA follows: TGTGCCAGCAGTCCTAATGGATATGGGACAGGGCAGTCTGGGGCCAACGTCCTGACTTTC. Residues: CASSPNGYGTGQSGANVLTF.

The chain recombines TRBV7-9 with TRBJ2-5, with D possibly matching TRBD2 (6 bases). The V gene lost 5 bases and the J gene lost 5 bases, with 21 bases spanning the gap. The length of the CDR3 is 16 residues. Germline-derived CDR1 and CDR2 are SEHNR and FQNEAQ (reference sequence). The CDR3 protein is CASSHRTSGLMETQYF. For the CDR3, the DNA is TGTGCCAGCAGCCATCGGACGAGCGGGCTGATGGAGACCCAGTACTTC.

This chain uses TRBV29-1 with TRBJ2-7; 10 nucleotides agree with TRBD2. This CDR3 contains 15 residues. Trimming at V came to 4 bases and at J to 0 bases, leaving 6 bases not matched to a gene. Germline V CDR1 and CDR2: SQVTM, ANQGSEA. As DNA, the CDR3 is TGCAGCGTTGCCCTGGGACTAGCGAGCTCCTACGAGCAGTACTTC. Translation: CSVALGLASSYEQYF.

The chain couples TRBV30 to TRBJ1-5; 10 bases match TRBD1. The length of the CDR3 is 17 residues. Germline V gene data show CDR1 as GTSNPN and CDR2 as SVGIG (reference sequence). J was trimmed by 5 bases and V by 5 bases; bases with no gene match: 15. CDR3: CAWYSPGQGPWDQPQHF. CDR3 bases: TGTGCCTGGTACTCCCCGGGACAGGGGCCTTGGGATCAGCCCCAGCATTTT.

This clone appeared once. The rearrangement links TRBV27 to TRBJ1-2, with D tentatively TRBD1 (6 bases). V lost 3 bases, J lost 3 bases, and 17 bases lay in between. Germline CDR1 and CDR2: MNHEY and SMNVEV (reference sequence). This CDR3 has 16 amino acids. The CDR3 sequence is CASSFLGVAGDYGYTF. CDR3 in DNA: TGTGCCAGCAGTTTTCTCGGGGTAGCAGGGGACTATGGCTACACCTTC.

This rearrangement joins TRBV5-8 to TRBJ2-3, with 9 bases fitting TRBD1. J gave up 0 bases and V 2 bases, and 13 bases lay outside the gene matches. Germline V gene sequence: CDR1 SGHTS, CDR2 YDEGEE. The CDR3 has 19 amino acids. For the CDR3, the DNA is TGTGCCAGCAGCTTCCCCGGGACAGGGCCCATAAGAAGCACAGATACGCAGTATTTT. This translates into CASSFPGTGPIRSTDTQYF. Filled out from reference TRBV5-8 and TRBJ2-3, the complete variable domain reads EAGVTQSPTHLIKTRGQQATLRCSPISGHTSVYWYQQALGLGLQFLLWYDEGEERNRGNFPPRFSGRQFPNYSSELNVNALELEDSALYLCASSFPGTGPIRSTDTQYFGPGTRLTVL.

The chain joins TRBV19 to TRBJ2-4; D is perhaps TRBD1 (7 bases). Germline V lookup: CDR1 LNHDA, CDR2 SQIVND (reference sequence). Trimming took 3 bases from V and 3 from J, leaving 15 bases between them. This CDR3 has 16 amino acids. In DNA, the CDR3 is TGTGCCAGTAGTATGTCACAGGGGAGGATCAAAAACATTCAGTACTTC. It codes for CASSMSQGRIKNIQYF.

The chain employs TRBV10-2 and TRBJ2-3; maybe TRBD2 (5 bases). Trimming stripped 3 bases from V and 5 bases from J, with 15 bases between. Germline loops: CDR1 WSHSY, CDR2 SAAADI. The CDR3 consists of 15 residues. The chain's CDR3 is CASSDPPGLGDTQYF. The CDR3 DNA follows: TGCGCCAGCAGTGACCCTCCGGGATTAGGAGATACGCAGTATTTT.

The chain is built from TRBV7-2 and TRBJ2-1, with D possibly being TRBD2 (6 bases). The CDR3 contains 13 residues. CDR1 and CDR2 from the germline V gene are SGHTA and FQGNSA. V lost 2 bases, J lost 6 bases, and 8 bases lay in between. The CDR3 loop is CASSLKGGNEQFF. The CDR3 coding sequence is TGTGCCAGCAGCTTAAAGGGAGGCAATGAGCAGTTCTTC.

This chain joins TRBV19 and TRBJ2-1; 8 bases map to TRBD2. This CDR3 comprises 15 residues. Germline trimming cut 7 bases from V and 0 bases from J; bases unmatched to any gene: 5. Germline V gives CDR1 LNHDA, CDR2 SQIVND (reference sequence). The CDR3 DNA is TGTGCCAGTAATGCGGGAGGTCCCTCCTACAATGAGCAGTTCTTC. It translates to CASNAGGPSYNEQFF.

This chain connects TRBV4-1 to TRBJ2-4, with D perhaps TRBD1 (6 bases). Trimming left V 5 bases short and J 7 bases short, with 18 bases between. Germline loops: CDR1 MGHRA, CDR2 YSYEKL. The CDR3 loop spans 15 amino acids. In DNA form, the CDR3 reads TGCGCCAGCAGCAACACAGGGTTGCCCTCGAACATTCAGTACTTC. It specifies CASSNTGLPSNIQYF.

In its sample, this clone was seen once. The genes are TRBV20-1 and TRBJ2-1, with D perhaps TRBD2 (6 bases). Germline-derived CDR1 and CDR2 are DFQATT and SNEGSKA (reference sequence). V was cut by 3 bases and J by 10 bases, with 28 bases left in between. CDR3 size: 17 residues. The CDR3 coding sequence is TGCAGTGCTAGTTCTCCTCGGTGGCGGGGTCCGCGGTTGGAGCAGTTCTTC. It encodes CSASSPRWRGPRLEQFF.

The genes are TRBV11-3 and TRBJ1-4; perhaps TRBD1 as D (5 bases). The CDR3 length is 15 residues. V was cut by 5 bases and J by 8 bases, with 18 bases left in between. CDR1 SGHNT and CDR2 YENEEA come from the germline V gene. The CDR3 spells CASSQGKGIREKLFF. The CDR3 DNA sequence: TGTGCCAGCAGCCAGGGAAAGGGTATTCGAGAAAAACTGTTTTTT.

This sequence joins TRBV24-1 and TRBJ2-5, with 8 bases lining up with TRBD2. Germline V CDR1 and CDR2: KGHDR, SFDVKD. The trim removed 5 bases at V and 1 base at J, leaving 5 bases unmatched. This CDR3 region has 15 residues. The CDR3 DNA sequence: TGTGCCACCAGTGGGAAAGGGACTAGCCAAGAGACCCAGTACTTC. Translating gives CATSGKGTSQETQYF.

As for this clone: Other DNA variants within this sample encode the same CDR3. The chain has TRBV24-1 and TRBJ2-2, with 7 positions matching TRBD1. The CDR3 sequence is 15 residues long. Germline V lookup: CDR1 KGHDR, CDR2 SFDVKD. V gave up 4 bases and J gave up 5 bases; unmatched junction bases: 6. The CDR3 DNA sequence: TGTGCCACCAGTGACCCTAGGGGGCGGACCGGGGAGCTGTTTTTT. It yields the protein CATSDPRGRTGELFF.

The rearrangement links TRBV10-2 to TRBJ2-7; TRBD2 matches at 7 bases. The CDR3 totals 14 residues. Germline V gives CDR1 WSHSY, CDR2 SAAADI. V lost 7 bases, J lost 4 bases, and 10 bases stayed unmatched. The CDR3 spells CASTDGSSGYEQYF. The CDR3 DNA reads TGCGCCAGCACGGACGGATCTAGCGGATACGAGCAGTACTTC.

The gene calls are TRBV28 and TRBJ2-1; the match to TRBD2 covers 11 bases. The CDR3 length is 13 residues. CDR1 and CDR2 (germline): MDHEN, SYDVKM. V was pared by 4 bases and J by 12 bases, with 5 bases of the junction left unmatched. The CDR3 DNA is TGTGCCAGCAGTTGGGGACTAGCGGTCGGGCAGTTCTTC. Amino acids: CASSWGLAVGQFF.

The gene calls are TRBV5-5 and TRBJ2-3; a possible D gene is TRBD1 (6 bases). Germline CDR1 and CDR2: SGHKS and YYEKEE (reference sequence). This CDR3 is 14 amino acids long. Trimming shortened V by 4 bases and J by 2 bases, and 11 bases separated the two germline ends. The CDR3 nucleotides read TGTGCCAGCAGCCTGACAGGAGACACAGATACGCAGTATTTT. Protein sequence: CASSLTGDTDTQYF.

The V and J genes are TRBV4-1 and TRBJ2-7; 9 bases are shared with TRBD2. The CDR3 is 13 amino acids. The V segment lost 8 bases and the J segment 1 base; nucleotides outside the gene matches: 3. CDR1 and CDR2 from the germline V gene are MGHRA and YSYEKL. The chain's CDR3 is CASSSGNSYEQYF. CDR3 in DNA: TGCGCCAGCTCTAGCGGGAATTCCTACGAGCAGTACTTC.

The V call is TRBV19, the J call TRBJ1-4; D gene unclear. The CDR3 is 16 amino acids. V was shortened by 5 bases and J by 7 bases, with 20 bases between the two germline ends. Germline CDR1 LNHDA, CDR2 SQIVND (reference sequence). CDR3 in amino acids: CASSSGRVPAGEKLFF. For the CDR3, the DNA is TGTGCCAGTAGTTCTGGCCGCGTCCCGGCGGGTGAAAAACTGTTTTTT.

The chain is built from TRBV7-2 and TRBJ1-4, with D possibly being TRBD1 (5 bases). CDR1 and CDR2 (germline): SGHTA, FQGNSA. Trimming pared 6 bases from V and 4 bases from J, leaving 15 bases between. The CDR3 sequence is 15 residues long. CDR3 nucleotide sequence: TGTGCCAGCAGTTACAGGCGCAATCATAATGAAAAACTGTTTTTT. Translating gives CASSYRRNHNEKLFF.

This chain uses TRBV11-2 with TRBJ2-7; D gene unclear. V lost 4 bases, J lost 6 bases, and 7 bases lay in between. The CDR3 consists of 11 residues. Per germline, CDR1 SGHAT and CDR2 FQNNGV. In nucleotides, the CDR3 is TGTGCCAGCAGCTCCGTCGTCGAGCAGTACTTC. It yields the protein CASSSVVEQYF.

The chain employs TRBV27 and TRBJ1-2; D remains unclear. Trimming shortened V by 4 bases and J by 4 bases, and 10 bases separated the two germline ends. There are 13 residues in the CDR3. Looked up from germline, CDR1 is MNHEY and CDR2 is SMNVEV (reference sequence). CDR3 coding DNA: TGTGCCAGCAGTTCATACGGGAGCTATGGCTACACCTTC. Translated, it gives CASSSYGSYGYTF.

This clone has a single count. The CDR3 DNA is TGCAGCGTCGCACATAAGGACAGCATCTATGGCTACACCTTC. Translating it yields CSVAHKDSIYGYTF. This chain connects TRBV29-1 to TRBJ1-2; tentatively, D is TRBD1 (6 bases). The CDR3 sequence is 14 residues long. CDR1 and CDR2 from the germline V gene are SQVTM and ANQGSEA. V was clipped by 6 bases and J by 4 bases, with 18 bases between them. Drawing the rest from reference TRBV29-1 and TRBJ1-2, the complete variable domain is SAVISQKPSRDICQRGTSLTIQCQVDSQVTMMFWYRQQPGQSLTLIATANQGSEATYESGFVIDKFPISRPNLTFSTLTVSNMSPEDSSIYLCSVAHKDSIYGYTFGSGTRLTVV.